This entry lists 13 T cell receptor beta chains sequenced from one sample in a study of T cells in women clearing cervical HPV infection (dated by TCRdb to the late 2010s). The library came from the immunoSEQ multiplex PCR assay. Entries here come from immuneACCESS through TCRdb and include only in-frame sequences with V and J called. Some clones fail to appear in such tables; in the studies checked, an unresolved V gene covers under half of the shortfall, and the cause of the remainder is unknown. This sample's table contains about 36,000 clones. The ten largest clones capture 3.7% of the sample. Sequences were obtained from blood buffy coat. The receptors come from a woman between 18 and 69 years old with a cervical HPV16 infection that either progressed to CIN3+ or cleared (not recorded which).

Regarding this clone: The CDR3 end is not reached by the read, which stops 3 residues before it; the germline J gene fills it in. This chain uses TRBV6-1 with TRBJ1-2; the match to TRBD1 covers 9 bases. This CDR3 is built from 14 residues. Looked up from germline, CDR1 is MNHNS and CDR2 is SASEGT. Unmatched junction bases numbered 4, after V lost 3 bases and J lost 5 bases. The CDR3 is CASSEGQGVYGYTF. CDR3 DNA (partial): TGTGCCAGCAGTGAGGGACAGGGAGTATATGGC.

The DNA read from the CDR3 is TGTGCCAGCTGGGGGACACTGTATAGCAATCAGCCC. Its protein product is CASWGTLYSNQP. The full CDR3 sequence reads CASWGTLYSNQPQHF. This chain connects TRBV6-2 or TRBV6-3 to TRBJ1-5, with D tentatively TRBD1 (6 bases). The CDR3 end falls 3 residues outside the read, so it is completed with the germline J gene. Germline CDR1 MNHEY, CDR2 SVGEGT. The CDR3 is 15 amino acids. V lost 8 bases, J lost 0 bases, and 14 bases lay in between.

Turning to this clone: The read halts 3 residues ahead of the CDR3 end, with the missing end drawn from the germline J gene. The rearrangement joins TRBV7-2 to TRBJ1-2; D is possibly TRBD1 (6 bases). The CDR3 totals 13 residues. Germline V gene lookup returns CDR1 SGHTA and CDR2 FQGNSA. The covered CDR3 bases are TGTGCCAGCAGCTACACAGGGTACAATGAC. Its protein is CASSYTGYND. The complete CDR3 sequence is CASSYTGYNDYTF.

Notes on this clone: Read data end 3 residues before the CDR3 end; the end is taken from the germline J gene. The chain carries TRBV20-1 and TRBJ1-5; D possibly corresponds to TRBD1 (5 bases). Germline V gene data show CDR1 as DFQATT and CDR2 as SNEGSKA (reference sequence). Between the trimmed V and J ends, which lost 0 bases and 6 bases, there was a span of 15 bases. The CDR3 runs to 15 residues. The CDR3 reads CSARDPRGDSQPQHF. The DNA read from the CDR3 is TGCAGTGCTAGAGACCCCCGGGGGGATAGTCAGCCC.

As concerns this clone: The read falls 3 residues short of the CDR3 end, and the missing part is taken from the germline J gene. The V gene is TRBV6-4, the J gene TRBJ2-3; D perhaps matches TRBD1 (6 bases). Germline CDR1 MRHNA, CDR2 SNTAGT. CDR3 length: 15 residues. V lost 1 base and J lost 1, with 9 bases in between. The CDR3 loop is CASSDLAGGTDTQYF. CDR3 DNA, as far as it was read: TGTGCCAGCAGTGACTTGGCAGGGGGCACAGATACG.

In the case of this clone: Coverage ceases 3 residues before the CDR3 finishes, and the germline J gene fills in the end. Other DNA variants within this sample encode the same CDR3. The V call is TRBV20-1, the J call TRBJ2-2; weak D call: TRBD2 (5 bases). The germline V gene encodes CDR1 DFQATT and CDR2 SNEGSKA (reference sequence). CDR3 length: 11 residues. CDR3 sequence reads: CSARAEAGLFF. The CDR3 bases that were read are TGCAGTGCTAGGGCCGAGGCGGGG.

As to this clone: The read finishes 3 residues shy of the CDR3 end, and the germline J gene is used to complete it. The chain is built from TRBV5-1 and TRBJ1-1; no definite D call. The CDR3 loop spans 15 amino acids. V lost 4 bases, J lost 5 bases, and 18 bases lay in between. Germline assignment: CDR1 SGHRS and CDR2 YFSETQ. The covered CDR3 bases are TGCGCCAGCAGCCAACAGTTCCTCCCAGAGACTGAA. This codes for CASSQQFLPETE. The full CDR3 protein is CASSQQFLPETEAFF.

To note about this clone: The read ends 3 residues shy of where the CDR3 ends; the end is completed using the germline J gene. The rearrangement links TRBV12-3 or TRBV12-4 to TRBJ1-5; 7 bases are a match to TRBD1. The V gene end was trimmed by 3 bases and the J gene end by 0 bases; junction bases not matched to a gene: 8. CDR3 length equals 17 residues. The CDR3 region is CASSFLGTEYSNQPQHF. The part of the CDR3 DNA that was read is TGTGCCAGCAGTTTTCTCGGGACAGAGTATAGCAATCAGCCC.

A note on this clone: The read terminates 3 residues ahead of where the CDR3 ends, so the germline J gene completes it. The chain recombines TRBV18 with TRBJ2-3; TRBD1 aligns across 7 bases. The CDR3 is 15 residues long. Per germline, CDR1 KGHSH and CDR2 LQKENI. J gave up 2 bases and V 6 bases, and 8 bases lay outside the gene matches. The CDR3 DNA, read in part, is TGTGCCAGCTCGCTTACAGGGGCGCCCACAGATACG. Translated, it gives CASSLTGAPTDT. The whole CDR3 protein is CASSLTGAPTDTQYF.

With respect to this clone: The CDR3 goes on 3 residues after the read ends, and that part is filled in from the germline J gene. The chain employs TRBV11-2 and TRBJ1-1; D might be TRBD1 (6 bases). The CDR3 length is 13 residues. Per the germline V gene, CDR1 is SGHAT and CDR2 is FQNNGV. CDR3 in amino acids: CASSLVEGVFAFF. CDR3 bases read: TGTGCCAGCAGCTTAGTGGAGGGGGTGTTT.

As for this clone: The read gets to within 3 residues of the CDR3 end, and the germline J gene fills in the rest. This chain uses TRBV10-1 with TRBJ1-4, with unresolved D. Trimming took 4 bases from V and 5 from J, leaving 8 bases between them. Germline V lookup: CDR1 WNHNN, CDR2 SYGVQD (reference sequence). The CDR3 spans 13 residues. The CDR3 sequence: CASSGAGNEKLFF. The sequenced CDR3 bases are TGCGCCAGCAGTGGGGCCGGAAATGAAAAA.

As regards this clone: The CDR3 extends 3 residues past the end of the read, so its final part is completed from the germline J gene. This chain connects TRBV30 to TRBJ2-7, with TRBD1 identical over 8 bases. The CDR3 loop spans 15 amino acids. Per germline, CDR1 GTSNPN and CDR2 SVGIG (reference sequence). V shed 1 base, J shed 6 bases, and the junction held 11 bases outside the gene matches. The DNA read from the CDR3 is TGTGCCTGGAGTGAATATATAGGACAGGGAACCGAG. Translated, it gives CAWSEYIGQGTE. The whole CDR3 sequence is CAWSEYIGQGTEQYF.

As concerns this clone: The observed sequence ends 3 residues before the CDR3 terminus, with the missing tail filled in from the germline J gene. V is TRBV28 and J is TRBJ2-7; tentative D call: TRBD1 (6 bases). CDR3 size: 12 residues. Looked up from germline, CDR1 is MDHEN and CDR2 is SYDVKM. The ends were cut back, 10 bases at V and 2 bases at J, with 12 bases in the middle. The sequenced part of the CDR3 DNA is TGTGCCATTACCAGGGGTCCCTACGAG. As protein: CAITRGPYE. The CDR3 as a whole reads CAITRGPYEQYF.